The 21 T cell receptor beta chains in this list originate from one sample, sequenced in a study of CD8 T cells in Susac syndrome. RNA in amounts of roughly 0.5 to 1 ug was reverse transcribed with random hexamers. TCRdb reanalysed the immunoSEQ multiplex PCR reads using MiXCR and keeps one entry per CDR3 protein. The table lists over 80,000 distinct CDR3 sequences, 90% to 95% of them singletons. Sequencing was performed on CD8+ T cells from PBMCs. These receptors originate from a human donor in good health.

CDR3 coding DNA: TGTGCCAGCAGCGTAGAGGGGACGGGCACGCAGTATTTT. It yields the protein CASSVEGTGTQYF. The J gene is TRBJ2-3, the V gene TRBV9; tentatively, D is TRBD1 or TRBD2 (5 bases each). The germline V gene has CDR1 SGDLS and CDR2 YYNGEE. The CDR3 is 13 amino acids. The V end lost 0 bases, the J end lost 9 bases, and 11 bases lay between the germline ends.

The gene calls are TRBV9 and TRBJ2-7, with a possible D match to TRBD2 (7 bases). The germline CDR1 and CDR2 sequences are SGDLS and YYNGEE. V was clipped by 3 bases and J by 2 bases, with 9 bases between them. The CDR3 consists of 13 residues. The DNA of the CDR3 is TGTGCCAGCAGCGAGGGGGGGGCCTACGAGCAGTACTTC. Translated: CASSEGGAYEQYF.

This chain links TRBV6-1 with TRBJ2-7; 8 bases are shared with TRBD1. The CDR3 spans 15 residues. Per the germline V gene, CDR1 is MNHNS and CDR2 is SASEGT. V lost 2 bases, J lost 3 bases, and 6 bases stayed unmatched. This CDR3 is CASSEIVRGLYEQYF. For the CDR3, the DNA is TGTGCCAGCAGTGAAATCGTCAGGGGGCTCTACGAGCAGTACTTC.

The chain recombines TRBV10-2 with TRBJ1-2; tentatively, D is TRBD1 (6 bases). Trimming removed 8 bases from V and 8 bases from J, with 9 bases in between. Looked up from germline, CDR1 is WSHSY and CDR2 is SAAADI. The CDR3 consists of 10 residues. This CDR3 reads CASYRVGYTF. CDR3 coding DNA: TGCGCCAGCTACAGGGTCGGCTACACCTTC.

In its sample, this clonotype was seen a few times. The chain combines TRBV4-2 with TRBJ2-7; D remains unclear. Trimming shortened V by 1 base and J by 3 bases, and 10 bases separated the two germline ends. This CDR3 has 14 residues. The V gene's germline CDR1 is LGHNA and CDR2 YNFKEQ. Here the CDR3 DNA reads TGTGCCAGCAGCCAAGGGACGCAGAACTACGAGCAGTACTTC. Protein sequence: CASSQGTQNYEQYF.

This chain links TRBV6-6 with TRBJ2-7, with TRBD2 as a possible D gene (6 bases). The CDR3 runs to 14 residues. Trimming cost V 0 bases and J 5 bases, with 11 bases left between them. Germline CDR1 and CDR2: MNHNY and SVGAGI (reference sequence). The CDR3 DNA sequence: TGTGCCAGCAGTTACTCCCCAGGCGGGGACGAGCAGTACTTC. This codes for CASSYSPGGDEQYF.

The chain links TRBV6-1 to TRBJ1-1; 7 nucleotides align to TRBD1. Trimming cost V 5 bases and J 2 bases; bases outside gene matches: 14. CDR3 length equals 17 residues. CDR1 and CDR2 (germline): MNHNS, SASEGT. The DNA of the CDR3 is TGTGCCAGCAGTCAGGCCCCCAGACAGGGAAGTAACACTGAAGCTTTCTTT. It specifies CASSQAPRQGSNTEAFF.

This clonotype was detected only once. The genes are TRBV9 and TRBJ2-3; D uncertain. The CDR3 length is 14 residues. V was cut by 1 base and J by 2 bases, with 8 bases left in between. CDR1 SGDLS and CDR2 YYNGEE come from the germline V gene. CDR3 sequence reads: CASSVFQNTDTQYF. The DNA of the CDR3 is TGTGCCAGCAGCGTATTCCAGAACACAGATACGCAGTATTTT.

The rearrangement joins TRBV7-9 to TRBJ2-1, with TRBD2 matching over 12 bases. CDR1 and CDR2 from the germline V gene are SEHNR and FQNEAQ (reference sequence). The CDR3 is made up of 18 amino acids. The trim removed 5 bases at V and 0 bases at J, leaving 8 bases unmatched. The CDR3 loop is CASSNPLAGGSSYNEQFF. DNA for the CDR3: TGTGCCAGCAGCAATCCACTAGCGGGGGGAAGCTCCTACAATGAGCAGTTCTTC.

J is TRBJ2-5 and V is TRBV7-3; 9 positions agree with TRBD2. Per the germline V gene, CDR1 is SGHTA and CDR2 is FQGTGA. J was trimmed by 5 bases and V by 5 bases; bases with no gene match: 12. The CDR3 runs 16 residues. The CDR3 loop reads CASSPHGGGAGETQYF. The DNA of the CDR3 is TGTGCCAGCAGCCCCCACGGCGGGGGGGCGGGGGAGACCCAGTACTTC.

The chain links TRBV5-4 to TRBJ1-1; D is uncertain. This CDR3 is built from 15 residues. Between the trimmed V and J ends, which lost 0 bases and 4 bases, there was a span of 13 bases. Germline-derived CDR1 and CDR2 are SGHNT and YYREEE (reference sequence). The CDR3 here is CASSLGVVGGTEAFF. DNA for the CDR3: TGTGCCAGCAGCTTGGGAGTGGTGGGAGGCACTGAAGCTTTCTTT.

This chain links TRBV7-9 with TRBJ1-1; D ambiguous. CDR1 and CDR2 from the germline V gene are SEHNR and FQNEAQ (reference sequence). This CDR3 has 11 amino acids. Trimming left V 5 bases short and J 8 bases short, with 9 bases between. The CDR3 protein is CASSASVEAFF. The CDR3, as DNA: TGTGCCAGCAGCGCTTCAGTCGAAGCTTTCTTT. The whole variable domain, filled in from reference TRBV7-9 and TRBJ1-1, reads DTGVSQNPRHKITKRGQNVTFRCDPISEHNRLYWYRQTLGQGPEFLTYFQNEAQLEKSRLLSDRFSAERPKGSFSTLEIQRTEQGDSAMYLCASSASVEAFFGQGTRLTVV.

This chain joins TRBV7-2 and TRBJ2-7, with TRBD1 matching 8 bases. The CDR3 has 15 residues. Germline V gives CDR1 SGHTA, CDR2 FQGNSA. V was clipped by 5 bases and J by 6 bases; unmatched bases: 12. Here the CDR3 DNA reads TGTGCCAGCAGCCGTTCCTGGACAGGGTGGGCCGAGCAGTACTTC. It specifies CASSRSWTGWAEQYF. The variable domain in full, with the rest retrieved from reference TRBV7-2 and TRBJ2-7, is GAGVSQSPSNKVTEKGKDVELRCDPISGHTALYWYRQSLGQGLEFLIYFQGNSAPDKSGLPSDRFSAERTGGSVSTLTIQRTQQEDSAVYLCASSRSWTGWAEQYFGPGTRLTVT.

V gene TRBV5-6 combines with J gene TRBJ1-5; TRBD1 is a possible D gene (6 bases). Trimming removed 0 bases from V and 5 bases from J, with 12 bases in between. Germline V lookup: CDR1 SGHDT, CDR2 YYEEEE. The CDR3 extends over 15 amino acids. The CDR3 here is CASSLGQGRYQPQHF. CDR3 nucleotides: TGTGCCAGCAGCTTGGGGCAGGGGCGGTATCAGCCCCAGCATTTT.

The chain carries TRBV12-3 or TRBV12-4 and TRBJ2-3, with 9 bases fitting TRBD1. V was pared by 6 bases and J by 1 base, with 2 bases of the junction left unmatched. This CDR3 spans 14 amino acids. CDR3 bases: TGTGCCAGCAGCTGGGACAGGGGCACAGATACGCAGTATTTT. The encoded protein is CASSWDRGTDTQYF.

The rearrangement joins TRBV7-9 to TRBJ2-3; perhaps D is TRBD1 or TRBD2 (5 bases each). Germline CDR1 reads SEHNR; CDR2 reads FQNEAQ (reference sequence). Trimming cost V 4 bases and J 0 bases, with 14 bases left between them. The CDR3 runs 16 residues. The chain's CDR3 is CASSSLLRGSTDTQYF. Here the CDR3 DNA reads TGTGCCAGCAGCTCCCTGTTGAGGGGAAGCACAGATACGCAGTATTTT.

The V gene is TRBV7-2, the J gene TRBJ1-2; tentative D call: TRBD1 (6 bases). The germline V gene encodes CDR1 SGHTA and CDR2 FQGNSA. This CDR3 contains 13 residues. Trimming took off 3 bases at V and 10 bases at J, with 15 bases between the two ends. The CDR3 reads CASSFKEGGFYTF. In DNA, the CDR3 is TGTGCCAGCAGCTTCAAAGAAGGGGGTTTCTACACCTTC. The whole variable domain, remainder taken from reference TRBV7-2 and TRBJ1-2, is GAGVSQSPSNKVTEKGKDVELRCDPISGHTALYWYRQSLGQGLEFLIYFQGNSAPDKSGLPSDRFSAERTGGSVSTLTIQRTQQEDSAVYLCASSFKEGGFYTFGSGTRLTVV.

The V call is TRBV13, the J call TRBJ2-2; 14 bases map to TRBD2. The CDR3 totals 16 residues. J gave up 4 bases and V 3 bases, and 1 base lay outside the gene matches. Per the germline V gene, CDR1 is PRHDT and CDR2 is FYEKMQ (reference sequence). CDR3 sequence reads: CASSFGTSGSTGELFF. CDR3 bases: TGTGCCAGCAGCTTTGGGACTAGCGGGAGCACCGGGGAGCTGTTTTTT.

The rearrangement links TRBV29-1 to TRBJ2-5, with 7 bases identical to TRBD2. There are 14 residues in the CDR3. Germline V gene lookup returns CDR1 SQVTM and CDR2 ANQGSEA. V shed 0 bases and J 5 bases; nucleotides not matched to a gene: 6. In DNA, the CDR3 is TGCAGCGTTGAAGAAGCCGGGGAGGGGGAGACCCAGTACTTC. Translated: CSVEEAGEGETQYF.

The gene calls are TRBV5-1 and TRBJ2-2; D may match TRBD1 or TRBD2 (5 bases each). CDR3 length equals 14 residues. From germline, CDR1 is SGHRS and CDR2 YFSETQ. The V end lost 4 bases, the J end lost 4 bases, and 11 bases lay between the germline ends. The CDR3 is CASSIAGSTGELFF. In DNA form, the CDR3 reads TGCGCCAGCAGCATCGCAGGGAGCACCGGGGAGCTGTTTTTT. Supplemented by reference TRBV5-1 and TRBJ2-2, the full variable domain reads KAGVTQTPRYLIKTRGQQVTLSCSPISGHRSVSWYQQTPGQGLQFLFEYFSETQRNKGNFPGRFSGRQFSNSRSEMNVSTLELGDSALYLCASSIAGSTGELFFGEGSRLTVL.

This chain connects TRBV25-1 to TRBJ1-2, with 8 nucleotides matching TRBD1. V gave up 1 base and J gave up 4 bases; unmatched junction bases: 5. The CDR3 is 15 residues long. Germline-derived CDR1 and CDR2 are MGHDK and SYGVNS. The CDR3 bases are TGTGCCAGCAGTGAATGGACAGGGACTAGCTATGGCTACACCTTC. Translating gives CASSEWTGTSYGYTF.